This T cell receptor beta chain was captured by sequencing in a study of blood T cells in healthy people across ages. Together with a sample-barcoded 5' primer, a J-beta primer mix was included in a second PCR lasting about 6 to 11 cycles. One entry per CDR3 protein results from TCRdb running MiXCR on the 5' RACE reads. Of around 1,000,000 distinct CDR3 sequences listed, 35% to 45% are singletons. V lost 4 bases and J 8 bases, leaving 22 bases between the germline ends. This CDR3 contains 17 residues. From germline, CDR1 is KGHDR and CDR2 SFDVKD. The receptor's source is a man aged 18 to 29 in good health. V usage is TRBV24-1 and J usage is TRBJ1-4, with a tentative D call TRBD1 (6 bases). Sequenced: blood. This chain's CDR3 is CATSDSTVGGAREKLFF. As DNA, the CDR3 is TGTGCCACCAGTGACTCGACGGTGGGGGGGGCCCGGGAAAAACTGTTTTTT.